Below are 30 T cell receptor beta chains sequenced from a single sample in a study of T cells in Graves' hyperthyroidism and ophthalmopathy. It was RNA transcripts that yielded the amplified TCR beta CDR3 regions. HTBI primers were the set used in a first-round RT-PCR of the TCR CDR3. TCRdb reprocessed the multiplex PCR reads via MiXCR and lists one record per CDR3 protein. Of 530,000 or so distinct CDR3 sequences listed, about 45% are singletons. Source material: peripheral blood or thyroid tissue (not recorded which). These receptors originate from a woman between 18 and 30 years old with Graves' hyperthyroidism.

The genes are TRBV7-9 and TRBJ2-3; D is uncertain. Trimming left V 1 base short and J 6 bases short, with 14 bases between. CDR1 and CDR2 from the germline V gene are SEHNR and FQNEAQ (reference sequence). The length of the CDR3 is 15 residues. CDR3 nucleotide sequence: TGTGCCAGCAGCTTAGGGGCGGTGTCGGCGGATACGCAGTATTTT. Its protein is CASSLGAVSADTQYF.

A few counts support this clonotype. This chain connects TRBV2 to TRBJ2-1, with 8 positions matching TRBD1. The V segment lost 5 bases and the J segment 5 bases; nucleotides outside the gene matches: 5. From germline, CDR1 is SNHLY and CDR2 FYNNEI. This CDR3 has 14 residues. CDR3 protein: CASSSTGVNNEQFF. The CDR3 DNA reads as TGTGCCAGCAGTTCGACAGGGGTTAACAATGAGCAGTTCTTC.

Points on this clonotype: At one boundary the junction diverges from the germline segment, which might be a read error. The CDR3 sequence: CASSLQGVNEKLSF. In DNA, the CDR3 is TGTGCCAGCAGTCTACAGGGGGTAAACGAAAAACTGTCTTTT. The chain uses TRBV2 and TRBJ1-4; TRBD1 aligns across 8 bases. The CDR3 totals 14 residues. The germline gives CDR1 SNHLY, CDR2 FYNNEI.

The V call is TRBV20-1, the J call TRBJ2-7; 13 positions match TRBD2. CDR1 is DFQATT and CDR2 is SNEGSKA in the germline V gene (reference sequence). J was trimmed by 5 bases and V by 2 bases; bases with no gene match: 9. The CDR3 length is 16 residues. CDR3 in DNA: TGCAGTGCTAGAAGACTAGCGGGAGGAAAGGTAGACGAGCAGTACTTC. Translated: CSARRLAGGKVDEQYF.

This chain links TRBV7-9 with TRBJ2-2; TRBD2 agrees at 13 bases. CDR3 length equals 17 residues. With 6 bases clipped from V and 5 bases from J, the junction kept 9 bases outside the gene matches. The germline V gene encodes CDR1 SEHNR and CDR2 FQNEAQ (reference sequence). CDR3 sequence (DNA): TGTGCCAGCAGGCCTCCAGGACTAGCGGGAGTTACCGGGGAGCTGTTTTTT. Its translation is CASRPPGLAGVTGELFF.

DNA for the CDR3: TGCAGCACTCTAGCGGGAGGGACTACAACCTACGAGCAGTACTTC. Its translation: CSTLAGGTTTYEQYF. This chain joins TRBV29-1 and TRBJ2-7; 12 nucleotides agree with TRBD2. Trimming at V came to 8 bases and at J to 2 bases, leaving 10 bases not matched to a gene. CDR3 length: 15 residues. CDR1 and CDR2 (germline): SQVTM, ANQGSEA.

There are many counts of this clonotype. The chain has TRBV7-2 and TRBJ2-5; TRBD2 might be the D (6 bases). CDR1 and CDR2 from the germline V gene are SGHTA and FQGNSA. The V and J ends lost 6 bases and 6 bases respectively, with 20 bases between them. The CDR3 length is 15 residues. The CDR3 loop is CASRPGPQAGQTQYF. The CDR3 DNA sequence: TGTGCCAGCAGACCGGGACCCCAGGCGGGACAGACCCAGTACTTC.

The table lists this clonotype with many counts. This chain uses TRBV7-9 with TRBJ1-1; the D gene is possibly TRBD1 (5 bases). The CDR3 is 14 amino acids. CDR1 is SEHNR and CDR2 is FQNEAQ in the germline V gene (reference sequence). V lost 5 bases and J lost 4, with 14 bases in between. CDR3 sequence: CASSRDGGSTEAFF. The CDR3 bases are TGTGCCAGCAGCCGGGACGGAGGGAGCACTGAAGCTTTCTTT.

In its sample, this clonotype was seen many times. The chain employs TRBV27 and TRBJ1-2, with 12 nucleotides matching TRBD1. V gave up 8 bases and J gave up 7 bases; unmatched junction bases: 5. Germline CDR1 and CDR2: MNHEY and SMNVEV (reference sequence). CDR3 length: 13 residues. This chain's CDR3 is CASRRDRGPGYTF. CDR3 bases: TGTGCCAGCCGCCGGGACAGGGGGCCTGGCTACACCTTC.

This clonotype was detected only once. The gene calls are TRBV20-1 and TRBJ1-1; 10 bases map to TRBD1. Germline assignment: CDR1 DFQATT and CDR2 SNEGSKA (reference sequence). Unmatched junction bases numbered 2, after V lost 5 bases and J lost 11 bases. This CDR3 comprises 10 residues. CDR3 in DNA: TGCAGTGCTGGGGGACAGGGGGCTTTCTTT. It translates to CSAGGQGAFF.

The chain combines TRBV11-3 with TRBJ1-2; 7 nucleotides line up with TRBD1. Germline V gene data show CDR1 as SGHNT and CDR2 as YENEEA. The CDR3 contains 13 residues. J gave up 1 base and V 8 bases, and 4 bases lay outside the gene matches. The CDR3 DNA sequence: TGTGCCAGCGGATGGACAGGTAACTATGGCTACACCTTC. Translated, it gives CASGWTGNYGYTF.

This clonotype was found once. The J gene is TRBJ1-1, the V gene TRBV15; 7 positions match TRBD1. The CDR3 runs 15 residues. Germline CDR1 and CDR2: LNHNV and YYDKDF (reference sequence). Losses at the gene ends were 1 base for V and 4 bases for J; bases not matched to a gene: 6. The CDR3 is CATSRGGTVGTEAFF. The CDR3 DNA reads TGTGCCACCAGCAGAGGCGGGACAGTCGGCACTGAAGCTTTCTTT.

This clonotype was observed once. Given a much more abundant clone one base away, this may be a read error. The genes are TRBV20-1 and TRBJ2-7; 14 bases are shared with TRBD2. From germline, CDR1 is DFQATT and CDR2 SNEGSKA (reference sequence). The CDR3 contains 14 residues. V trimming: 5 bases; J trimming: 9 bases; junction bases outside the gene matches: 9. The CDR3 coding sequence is TGCAGTGCTGGAGGGACTAGCGGGAGCGGTGGGCAGTACTTC. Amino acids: CSAGGTSGSGGQYF.

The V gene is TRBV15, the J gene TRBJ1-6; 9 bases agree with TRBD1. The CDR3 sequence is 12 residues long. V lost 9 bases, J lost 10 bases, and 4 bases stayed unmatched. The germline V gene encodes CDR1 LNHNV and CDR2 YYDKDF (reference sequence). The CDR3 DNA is TGTGCCACAGCGACAGGGGGGTCACCCCTCCACTTT. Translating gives CATATGGSPLHF.

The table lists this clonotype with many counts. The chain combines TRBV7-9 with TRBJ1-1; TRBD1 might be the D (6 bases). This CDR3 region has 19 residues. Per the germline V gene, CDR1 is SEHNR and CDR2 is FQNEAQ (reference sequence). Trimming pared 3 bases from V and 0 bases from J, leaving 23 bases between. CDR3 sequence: CASSFRMGAAAVVNTEAFF. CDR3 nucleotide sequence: TGTGCCAGCAGCTTTCGTATGGGGGCAGCGGCGGTGGTGAACACTGAAGCTTTCTTT.

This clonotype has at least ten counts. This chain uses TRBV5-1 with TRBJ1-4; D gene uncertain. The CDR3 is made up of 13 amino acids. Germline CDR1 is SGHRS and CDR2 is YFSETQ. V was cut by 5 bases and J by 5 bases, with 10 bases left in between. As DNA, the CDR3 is TGCGCCAGCAGTCTTACCGCGAATGAAAAACTGTTTTTT. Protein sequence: CASSLTANEKLFF.

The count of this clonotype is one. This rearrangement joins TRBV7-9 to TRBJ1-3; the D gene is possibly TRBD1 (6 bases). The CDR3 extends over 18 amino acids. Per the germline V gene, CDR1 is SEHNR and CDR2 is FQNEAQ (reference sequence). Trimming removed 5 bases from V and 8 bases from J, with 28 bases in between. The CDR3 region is CASSQRLRGMDYGYTIYF. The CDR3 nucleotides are TGTGCCAGCAGCCAGCGCCTCAGGGGTATGGACTATGGCTACACCATATATTTT.

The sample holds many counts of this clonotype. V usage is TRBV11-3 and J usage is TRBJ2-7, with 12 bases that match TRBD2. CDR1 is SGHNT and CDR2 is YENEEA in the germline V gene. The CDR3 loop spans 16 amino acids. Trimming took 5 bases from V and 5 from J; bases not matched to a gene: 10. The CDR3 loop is CASSLRLAGAVNEQYF. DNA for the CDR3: TGTGCCAGCAGCCTAAGACTAGCGGGAGCTGTGAACGAGCAGTACTTC.

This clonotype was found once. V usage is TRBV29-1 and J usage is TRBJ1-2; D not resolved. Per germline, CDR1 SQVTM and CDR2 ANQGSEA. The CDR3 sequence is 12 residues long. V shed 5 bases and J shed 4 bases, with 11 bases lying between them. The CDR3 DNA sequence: TGCAGCGTTCTCACTAGCGGCTATGGCTACACCTTC. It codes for CSVLTSGYGYTF.

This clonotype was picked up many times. The chain's CDR3 is CASSLSVETSYGYTF. In nucleotides, the CDR3 is TGTGCCAGCAGCTTATCCGTGGAAACCTCCTATGGCTACACCTTC. The V gene is TRBV5-4, the J gene TRBJ1-2, with no clear D. V was clipped by 2 bases and J by 4 bases, with 15 bases between them. Germline V gives CDR1 SGHNT, CDR2 YYREEE (reference sequence). There are 15 residues in the CDR3.

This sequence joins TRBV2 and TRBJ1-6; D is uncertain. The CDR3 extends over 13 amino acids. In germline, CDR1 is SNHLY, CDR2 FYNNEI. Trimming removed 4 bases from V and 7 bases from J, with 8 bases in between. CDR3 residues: CASSGQANSPLHF. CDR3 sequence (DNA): TGTGCCAGCAGTGGTCAGGCCAATTCACCCCTCCACTTT.

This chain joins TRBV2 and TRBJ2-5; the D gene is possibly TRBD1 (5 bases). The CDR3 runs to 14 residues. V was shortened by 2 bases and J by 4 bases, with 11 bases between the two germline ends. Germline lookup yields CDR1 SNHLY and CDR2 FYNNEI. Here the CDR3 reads CASSESKGLETQYF. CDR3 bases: TGTGCCAGCAGTGAAAGTAAGGGGCTAGAGACCCAGTACTTC.

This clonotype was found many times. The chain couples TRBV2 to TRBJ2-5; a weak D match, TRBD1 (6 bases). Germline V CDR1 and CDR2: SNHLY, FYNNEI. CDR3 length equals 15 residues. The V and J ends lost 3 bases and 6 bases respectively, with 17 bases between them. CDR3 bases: TGTGCCAGCAGTGACCGTCGCACAGGGAGTAAGACCCAGTACTTC. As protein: CASSDRRTGSKTQYF.

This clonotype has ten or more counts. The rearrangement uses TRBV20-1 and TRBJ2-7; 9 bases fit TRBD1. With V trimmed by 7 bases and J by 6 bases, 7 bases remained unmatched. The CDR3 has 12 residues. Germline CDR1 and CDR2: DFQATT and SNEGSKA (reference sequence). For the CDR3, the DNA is TGCAGTGGGGGACAGGGAATCGGCGAGCAGTACTTC. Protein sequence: CSGGQGIGEQYF.

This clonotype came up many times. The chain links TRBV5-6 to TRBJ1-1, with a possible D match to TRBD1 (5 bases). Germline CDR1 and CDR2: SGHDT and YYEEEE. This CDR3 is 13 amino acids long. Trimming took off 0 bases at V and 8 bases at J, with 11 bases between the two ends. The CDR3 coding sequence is TGTGCCAGCAGCTTGGTCGGGTGGGGCGAAGCTTTCTTT. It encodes CASSLVGWGEAFF.

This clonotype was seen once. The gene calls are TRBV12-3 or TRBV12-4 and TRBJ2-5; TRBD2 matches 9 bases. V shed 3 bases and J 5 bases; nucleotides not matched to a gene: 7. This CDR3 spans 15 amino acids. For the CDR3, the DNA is TGTGCCAGCAGTTTTTGGCTAGCGGGAACTGAGACCCAGTACTTC. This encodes CASSFWLAGTETQYF.

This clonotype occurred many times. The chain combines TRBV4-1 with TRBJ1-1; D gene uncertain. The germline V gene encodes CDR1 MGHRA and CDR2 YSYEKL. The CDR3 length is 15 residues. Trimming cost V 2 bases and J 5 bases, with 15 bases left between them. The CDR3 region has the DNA TGCGCCAGCAGCCAAAGTCGAGGGTCCGGTACTGAAGCTTTCTTT. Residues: CASSQSRGSGTEAFF.

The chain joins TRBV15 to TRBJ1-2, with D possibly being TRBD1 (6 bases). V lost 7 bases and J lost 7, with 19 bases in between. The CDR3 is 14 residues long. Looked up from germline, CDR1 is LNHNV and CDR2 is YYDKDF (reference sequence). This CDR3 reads CATISDQGLGGYTF. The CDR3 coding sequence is TGTGCCACCATCAGTGATCAGGGGCTCGGTGGCTACACCTTC.

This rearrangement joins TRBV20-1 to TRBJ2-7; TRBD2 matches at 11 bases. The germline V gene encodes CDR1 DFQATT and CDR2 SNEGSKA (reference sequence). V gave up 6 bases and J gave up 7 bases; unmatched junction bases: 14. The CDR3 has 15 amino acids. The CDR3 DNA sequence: TGCAGTGCCAGTGGGCCTAGCGGGAGGCTTGGAGAGCAGTACTTC. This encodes CSASGPSGRLGEQYF.

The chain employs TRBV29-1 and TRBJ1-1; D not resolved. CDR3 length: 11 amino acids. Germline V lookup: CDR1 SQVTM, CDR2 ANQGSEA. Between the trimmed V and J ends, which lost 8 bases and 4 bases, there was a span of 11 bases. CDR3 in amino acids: CSLEPSTEAFF. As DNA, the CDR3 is TGCAGCTTGGAACCGAGCACTGAAGCTTTCTTT. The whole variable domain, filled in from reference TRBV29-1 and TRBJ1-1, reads SAVISQKPSRDICQRGTSLTIQCQVDSQVTMMFWYRQQPGQSLTLIATANQGSEATYESGFVIDKFPISRPNLTFSTLTVSNMSPEDSSIYLCSLEPSTEAFFGQGTRLTVV.